The sequence of this TCR beta chain was determined in a study of T cell changes during pregnancy in multiple sclerosis (dated by TCRdb to between 2018 and 2021). Study-wide context: In women with multiple sclerosis, the researchers looked at how the T cell repertoire shifted as pregnancy progressed.

In regard to this clone: It has no known antigen specificity. No per-base quality is available; no much larger clone lies one base away.

The library was generated by the immunoSEQ multiplex PCR assay. TCRdb obtained this table from immuneACCESS and retained in-frame rearrangements with V and J assigned. These tables miss some clones; where compared with another copy, unresolved V genes account for less than half of the shortfall, and the remainder is unexplained. In all, the sample holds 65,000 to 75,000 clones, and approximately 89% of those were seen once. Together, the top ten hold 1.4% to 1.5% of the sample. V was cut back by 0 bases and J by 9 bases, leaving a gap of 12 bases between them. CDR1 and CDR2, looked up from the germline V gene, are ENHRY and SYGVKD. CDR3 length: 15 amino acids, cysteine to phenylalanine. CDR3 DNA only is kept here, 45 bases in frame from base 1.

The receptor was isolated from a female donor with multiple sclerosis, enrolled in a pregnancy study. Specimen: peripheral blood, collected in the second trimester of pregnancy. Recombination linked TRBV10-3 to TRBJ1-6; TRBD1 might be the D gene, on 6 matching bases. The nucleotide sequence is given as TGTGCCATCAGTGAGTCGCAGGGGTATGGTTCACCCCTCCACTTT. This gives the protein CAISESQGYGSPLHF.